This T cell receptor beta chain was found in a study of PD-L1 blockade in urothelial cancer. In the study overall: The researchers analyzed blood 3 weeks (second dose) and 6 weeks after treatment start. Blood samples had a median of approximately 150,000 T cells, roughly 84,000 unique TCRs, and clonality approximately 0.08.

As for time point: pretreatment peripheral blood. A few counts support this clone. Repertoires were generated with immunoSEQ multiplex PCR, while TCRdb's copy carries only in-frame clones and drops some. The sample carries some 46,000 clones, more than 75% recorded once. The V end was cut by 4 bases, the J end by 5 bases, with 15 bases between. There are 15 residues in the CDR3. The germline V gene has CDR1 MNHEY and CDR2 SVGAGI. The input for sequencing was PBMCs, taken around atezolizumab (anti-PD-L1) treatment. The clonotype was recovered from a man between 60 and 70 years old with urothelial cancer. The chain uses TRBV6-5 and TRBJ1-5; a weak D match, TRBD1 (5 bases). CDR3 protein: CASSSGIRGDQPQHF. The CDR3 DNA is TGTGCCAGCAGTTCGGGAATTCGGGGGGATCAGCCCCAGCATTTT.